This TCR beta chain was captured in a study of blood T cell repertoires in COVID-19. Some clones are missing from TCRdb's copy, which holds only in-frame ones; the method was immunoSEQ multiplex PCR. The sample holds under 250,000 clones, around 79% seen once. Source material: peripheral blood. The sequence came from a woman aged 40 to 50 with COVID-19, enrolled during active disease.

The CDR3 here is CASTRGGHNTGELFF. Written as DNA, the CDR3 is TGTGCCAGCACCCGTGGGGGACACAACACCGGGGAGCTGTTTTTT. The rearrangement links TRBV6-5 to TRBJ2-2; D might be TRBD1 (6 bases). The CDR3 has 15 amino acids. Germline V CDR1 and CDR2: MNHEY, SVGAGI. V lost 7 bases and J lost 2, with 14 bases in between.